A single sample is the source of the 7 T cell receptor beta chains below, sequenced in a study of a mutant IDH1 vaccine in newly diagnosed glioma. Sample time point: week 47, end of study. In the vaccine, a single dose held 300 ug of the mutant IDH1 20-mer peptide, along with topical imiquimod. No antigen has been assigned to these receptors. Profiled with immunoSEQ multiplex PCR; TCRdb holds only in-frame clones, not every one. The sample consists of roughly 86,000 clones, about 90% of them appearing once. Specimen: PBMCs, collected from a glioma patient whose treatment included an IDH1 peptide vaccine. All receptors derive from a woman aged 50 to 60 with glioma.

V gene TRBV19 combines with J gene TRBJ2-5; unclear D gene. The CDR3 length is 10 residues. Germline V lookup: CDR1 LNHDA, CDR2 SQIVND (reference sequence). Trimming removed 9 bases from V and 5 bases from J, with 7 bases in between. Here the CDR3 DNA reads TGTGCCAGAACCTGGGAGACCCAGTACTTC. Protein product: CARTWETQYF.

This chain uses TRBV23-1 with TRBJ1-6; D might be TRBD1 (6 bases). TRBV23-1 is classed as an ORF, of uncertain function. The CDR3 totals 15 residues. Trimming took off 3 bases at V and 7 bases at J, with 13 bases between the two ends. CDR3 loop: CASSHPEGGNSPLHF. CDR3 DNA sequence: TGCGCCAGCAGTCACCCCGAGGGGGGAAATTCACCCCTCCACTTT.

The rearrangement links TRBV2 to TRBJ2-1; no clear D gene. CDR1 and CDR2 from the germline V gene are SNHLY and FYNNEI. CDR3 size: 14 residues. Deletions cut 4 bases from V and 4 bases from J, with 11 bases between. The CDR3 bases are TGTGCCAGCAGTGGGTCAGGAGCGTACAATGAGCAGTTCTTC. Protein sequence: CASSGSGAYNEQFF.

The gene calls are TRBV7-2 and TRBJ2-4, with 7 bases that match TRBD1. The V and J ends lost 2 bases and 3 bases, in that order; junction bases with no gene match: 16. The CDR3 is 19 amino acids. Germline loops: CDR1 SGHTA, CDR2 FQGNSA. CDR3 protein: CASSLYPQRIRDSKNIQYF. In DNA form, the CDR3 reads TGTGCCAGCAGCTTATACCCCCAGAGGATCCGGGACAGCAAAAACATTCAGTACTTC.

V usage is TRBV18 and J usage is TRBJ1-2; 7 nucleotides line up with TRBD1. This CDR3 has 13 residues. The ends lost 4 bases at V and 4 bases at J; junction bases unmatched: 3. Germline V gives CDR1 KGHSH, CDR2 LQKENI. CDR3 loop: CASSQGTVYGYTF. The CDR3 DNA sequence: TGTGCCAGCTCACAGGGGACAGTCTATGGCTACACCTTC. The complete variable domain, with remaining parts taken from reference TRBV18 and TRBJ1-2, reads NAGVMQNPRHLVRRRGQEARLRCSPMKGHSHVYWYRQLPEEGLKFMVYLQKENIIDESGMPKERFSAEFPKEGPSILRIQQVVRGDSAAYFCASSQGTVYGYTFGSGTRLTVV.

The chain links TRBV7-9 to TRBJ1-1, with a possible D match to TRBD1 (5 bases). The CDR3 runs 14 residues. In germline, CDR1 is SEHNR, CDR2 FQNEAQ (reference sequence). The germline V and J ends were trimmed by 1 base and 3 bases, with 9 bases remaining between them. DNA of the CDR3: TGTGCCAGCAGCTTAGTTATGGGGGACACTGAAGCTTTCTTT. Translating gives CASSLVMGDTEAFF.

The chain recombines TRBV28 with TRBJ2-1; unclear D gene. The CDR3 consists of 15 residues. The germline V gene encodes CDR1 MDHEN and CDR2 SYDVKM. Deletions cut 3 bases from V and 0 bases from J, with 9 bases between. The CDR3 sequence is CASSFMRSSYNEQFF. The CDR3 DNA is TGTGCCAGCAGTTTTATGAGGAGCTCCTACAATGAGCAGTTCTTC.